Included here is one T cell receptor (beta chain) sequence, with context. Its antigen is unknown. The data belong to a study of early T cells in non-severe SARS-CoV-2 infection. Across the whole study: Sequencing used unsorted whole-blood bulk RNA, so chains lack pairing. General study points: VDJdb-based annotation leaned toward anti-spike CD8 responses and missed private and CD4 specificities.

CDR3 length equals 13 residues. V dropped 0 bases and J dropped 2 bases, with 6 bases sitting between them. Looked up from germline, CDR1 is SGHRS and CDR2 is YFSETQ. TCRdb redid the calling of the 5' RACE reads with MiXCR, one entry per CDR3 protein. The sample lists about 55,000 distinct CDR3 sequences; about 12% were seen once. The sample was whole blood. The source is an adult who was a healthcare worker with PCR-confirmed SARS-CoV-2 infection or an uninfected control (not recorded which). The chain links TRBV5-1 to TRBJ2-7; D gene ambiguous. The CDR3, as DNA: TGCGCCAGCAGCTTGGCTCCTACCTACGAGCAGTACTTC. Translation gives CASSLAPTYEQYF.